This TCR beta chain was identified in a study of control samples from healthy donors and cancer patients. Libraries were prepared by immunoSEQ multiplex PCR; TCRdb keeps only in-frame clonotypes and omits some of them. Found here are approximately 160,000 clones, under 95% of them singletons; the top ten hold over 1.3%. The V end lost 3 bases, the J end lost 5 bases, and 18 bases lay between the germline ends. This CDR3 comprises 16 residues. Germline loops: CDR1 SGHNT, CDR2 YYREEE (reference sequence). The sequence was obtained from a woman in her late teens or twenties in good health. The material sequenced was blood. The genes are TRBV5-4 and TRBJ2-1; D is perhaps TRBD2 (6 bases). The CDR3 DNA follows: TGTGCCAGCAGCTATGGGTGGGGGAGGCACGACAATGAGCAGTTCTTC. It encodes CASSYGWGRHDNEQFF.